Listed below are T cell receptor beta chains from one sample, sequenced in a study of cytomegalovirus exposure and HLA in healthy donors. Measured with immunoSEQ multiplex PCR; TCRdb has only the in-frame clones, and not every one. Here the sample spans about 200,000 clones, around 74% being singletons. What was sequenced was PBMCs. The receptors were sampled from a girl aged 5-17 years in good health and CMV-seropositive. Each CDR3 is given with its conserved first and last residue. D genes are given only for firm matches. The size entry is marked missing in some rows and otherwise reads once, few, many or a size class.

V gene,clone size,D gene,J gene,CDR3 DNA,CDR3 protein
TRBV4-3,NA,NA,TRBJ1-3,TGCGCCAGCAGCCAAGATTTGGGAGATGGAAACACCATATATTTT,CASSQDLGDGNTIYF
TRBV4-3,NA,TRBD1,TRBJ2-5,TGCGCCAGCAGCCAAGCGAGGGGGCGACAAGAGACCCAGTACTTC,CASSQARGRQETQYF
TRBV18,NA,TRBD1,TRBJ1-6,TGTGCCAGCTCGCCGGGACAGGAGAATTCACCCCTCCACTTT,CASSPGQENSPLHF
TRBV14,NA,TRBD1,TRBJ2-7,TGTGCCAGCAGCCAGATGGGCGGACAGGGATTCTACGAGCAGTACTTC,CASSQMGGQGFYEQYF
TRBV5-1,NA,NA,TRBJ2-4,TGCGCCAGCAGCACACCTACAGGAGATATTTTTGACATTCAGTACTTC,CASSTPTGDIFDIQYF
TRBV5-6,NA,NA,TRBJ2-2,TGTGCCAGCAGCTGGCCCCCCGGGGAGCTGTTTTTT,CASSWPPGELFF
TRBV10-2,NA,TRBD1,TRBJ1-2,TGCGCCAGCAGGAAAGACAGGGCGGATGGCTACACCTTC,CASRKDRADGYTF
TRBV7-2,NA,TRBD2,TRBJ2-3,TGTGCCAGCAGCTCCAATAGCGGGGCGGGCACAGATACGCAGTATTTT,CASSSNSGAGTDTQYF
TRBV2,NA,TRBD2,TRBJ2-1,TGTGCCAGCAGTGATGGCGGGGGGCCCTACAATGAGCAGTTCTTC,CASSDGGGPYNEQFF
TRBV4-3,NA,NA,TRBJ2-3,TGCGCCAGCAGCCAAGAGAGGGGGGGCCGGGATACGCAGTATTTT,CASSQERGGRDTQYF
TRBV11-3,few,TRBD1,TRBJ2-7,TGTGCCAGCAGCTTAGAACAGGGGTCCTACGAGCAGTACTTC,CASSLEQGSYEQYF
TRBV7-2,NA,NA,TRBJ2-7,TGTGCCAGCAGCGCTAGTGGGGGACAACCATACGAGCAGTACTTC,CASSASGGQPYEQYF
TRBV6-5,NA,TRBD2,TRBJ2-7,TGTGCCAGCAGTTACTCCAGCGGGGGGTACGAGCAGTACTTC,CASSYSSGGYEQYF
TRBV7-6,NA,NA,TRBJ2-3,TGTGCCAGCAGCTTAGGGGCCCTCCCGGATACGCAGTATTTT,CASSLGALPDTQYF
TRBV11-2,once,NA,TRBJ2-3,TGTGCCAGCAGCTTGGCAGGGCTGAGCACAGATACGCAGTATTTT,CASSLAGLSTDTQYF
TRBV11-2,few,NA,TRBJ2-5,TGTGCCAGCAGCTTATTCGTTAGCGCTCAAGAGACCCAGTACTTC,CASSLFVSAQETQYF
TRBV7-9,NA,NA,TRBJ2-7,TGTGCCAGCAGCTTAGATGCCGGCTACGAGCAGTACTTC,CASSLDAGYEQYF